One and the same sample provided the 18 T cell receptor beta chains below, sequenced in a study of metastatic and nonmetastatic thyroid tumors. All patients were untreated before thyroid surgery. TCRdb used MiXCR to call clones anew from the PCR reads. The sample shows roughly 70,000 clones, roughly 18% of them seen only once. The sequenced sample was blood. These receptors originate from a female donor with papillary thyroid cancer or a benign thyroid nodule (not recorded which). Some clones in this sample may be carry-over from other donors' samples.

J is TRBJ1-2 and V is TRBV7-2; TRBD1 aligns across 7 bases. V lost 1 base and J lost 2; bases outside the gene matches: 4. Per germline, CDR1 SGHTA and CDR2 FQGNSA. This CDR3 contains 15 residues. The CDR3 DNA sequence: TGTGCCAGCAGCTTAGACTGGGGACAGAACTATGGCTACACCTTC. It is translated as CASSLDWGQNYGYTF.

In its sample, this clone was seen many times. The rearrangement links TRBV7-2 to TRBJ2-7, with 7 bases identical to TRBD1. J lost 1 base, V lost 3 bases, and 9 bases had no gene match. Germline CDR1 SGHTA, CDR2 FQGNSA. This CDR3 is built from 16 residues. The CDR3 loop reads CASSFGPKDRSYEQYF. The CDR3 region has the DNA TGTGCCAGCAGCTTTGGTCCCAAGGACAGGTCCTACGAGCAGTACTTC.

The J gene is TRBJ2-2, the V gene TRBV12-3 or TRBV12-4; D not resolved. Trimming left V 4 bases short and J 3 bases short, with 15 bases between. The CDR3 has 16 residues. In nucleotides, the CDR3 is TGTGCCAGCAGTTCCACAGCGTCCACGGACACCGGGGAGCTGTTTTTT. It encodes CASSSTASTDTGELFF.

This sequence joins TRBV11-2 and TRBJ2-1; no clear D gene. The CDR3 loop spans 15 amino acids. Trimming took off 0 bases at V and 5 bases at J, with 11 bases between the two ends. Germline V gives CDR1 SGHAT, CDR2 FQNNGV. The CDR3 bases are TGTGCCAGCAGCTTAGAAGCCAGCCCTGACAATGAGCAGTTCTTC. Its translation is CASSLEASPDNEQFF.

This clone was detected many times. The chain has TRBV27 and TRBJ2-3; 10 positions match TRBD2. V was pared by 2 bases and J by 2 bases, with 7 bases of the junction left unmatched. The CDR3 runs 17 residues. Per germline, CDR1 MNHEY and CDR2 SMNVEV (reference sequence). The CDR3 DNA reads as TGTGCCAGCAGTTTAAGGTTGGGGACTAGCGCCACAGATACGCAGTATTTT. Amino acids: CASSLRLGTSATDTQYF.

This clone has at least ten counts. The chain links TRBV6-5 to TRBJ2-7; D ambiguous. CDR1 is MNHEY and CDR2 is SVGAGI in the germline V gene. The germline V and J ends were trimmed by 0 bases and 3 bases, with 18 bases remaining between them. This CDR3 is built from 17 residues. This CDR3 is CASSYSNPVVYGYEQYF. The CDR3 coding sequence is TGTGCCAGCAGTTACTCGAATCCCGTTGTTTATGGCTACGAGCAGTACTTC.

The sample holds many counts of this clone. The chain links TRBV10-3 to TRBJ1-2; unclear D gene. The CDR3 is 12 residues long. Between the trimmed V and J ends, which lost 2 bases and 10 bases, there was a span of 11 bases. Germline CDR1 and CDR2: ENHRY and SYGVKD. The CDR3 DNA reads TGTGCCATCAGTGAGATCGGACGCGTCTACACCTTC. Protein: CAISEIGRVYTF.

This clone was seen repeatedly, ten times or more. This chain joins TRBV19 and TRBJ2-4; D call uncertain. The CDR3 has 15 residues. V dropped 5 bases and J dropped 1 base, with 12 bases sitting between them. Germline V gene sequence: CDR1 LNHDA, CDR2 SQIVND (reference sequence). The CDR3 protein is CASSSVRSAKNIQYF. The CDR3 region has the DNA TGTGCCAGTAGTTCGGTCAGGTCGGCCAAAAACATTCAGTACTTC.

This clone appeared many times. This rearrangement joins TRBV19 to TRBJ2-4; the match to TRBD2 covers 9 bases. The CDR3 loop spans 15 amino acids. Unmatched junction bases numbered 5, after V lost 3 bases and J lost 5 bases. Germline assignment: CDR1 LNHDA and CDR2 SQIVND (reference sequence). The CDR3 loop reads CASSISSGNQNIQYF. DNA of the CDR3: TGTGCCAGTAGTATTTCTAGCGGGAACCAAAACATTCAGTACTTC.

This clone was detected many times. This chain connects TRBV7-8 to TRBJ1-5; D is ambiguous. There are 15 residues in the CDR3. Germline CDR1 reads SGHVS; CDR2 reads FQNEAQ. V dropped 7 bases and J dropped 4 bases, with 17 bases sitting between them. The CDR3 coding sequence is TGTGCCAGCACCCTCCAGTCGGGAGATAATCAGCCCCAGCATTTT. Amino acids: CASTLQSGDNQPQHF.

This clone was detected ten times or more. The chain joins TRBV30 to TRBJ1-2; weak D call: TRBD1 (6 bases). Trimming took 4 bases from V and 0 from J, leaving 12 bases between them. The germline V gene has CDR1 GTSNPN and CDR2 SVGIG (reference sequence). This CDR3 has 14 residues. The CDR3 sequence: CAWTPTGPNYGYTF. CDR3 DNA: TGTGCCTGGACCCCCACAGGGCCTAACTATGGCTACACCTTC.

This clone was recorded many times. The V and J genes are TRBV20-1 and TRBJ2-3; D is unclear. CDR1 and CDR2 from the germline V gene are DFQATT and SNEGSKA (reference sequence). The V and J ends lost 1 base and 2 bases respectively, with 4 bases between them. The length of the CDR3 is 12 residues. The CDR3: CSARVPTDTQYF. As DNA, the CDR3 is TGCAGTGCTAGAGTTCCCACAGATACGCAGTATTTT.

This clone is medium-sized by share. J is TRBJ2-1 and V is TRBV29-1; 7 bases fit TRBD2. The length of the CDR3 is 15 residues. Germline V gene data show CDR1 as SQVTM and CDR2 as ANQGSEA. V gave up 2 bases and J gave up 9 bases; unmatched junction bases: 13. The chain's CDR3 is CSVELVGTTLAEQFF. The CDR3 nucleotides are TGCAGCGTTGAATTGGTCGGGACTACTCTGGCTGAGCAGTTCTTC.

This clone was detected many times. The chain links TRBV9 to TRBJ1-1; D unclear. V lost 0 bases and J 5 bases, leaving 11 bases between the germline ends. Germline V CDR1 and CDR2: SGDLS, YYNGEE. The CDR3 extends over 14 amino acids. The CDR3 loop reads CASSVAFEGTEAFF. As DNA, the CDR3 is TGTGCCAGCAGCGTAGCTTTTGAGGGAACTGAAGCTTTCTTT.

Note on this clone: The junction departs from germline at one end; a sequencing error may be responsible. J is TRBJ2-5 and V is TRBV13; TRBD1 matches at 8 bases. The CDR3 covers 15 residues. CDR1 is PRHDT and CDR2 is FYEKMQ in the germline V gene (reference sequence). For the CDR3, the DNA is TGTGCCGGCAGCTTAGGGACAGGAGGTGGGGAGACCCAGTACTTC. Translated, it gives CAGSLGTGGGETQYF.

In the case of this clone: This clone may be a read error of a much larger clone one base away. V and J are TRBV5-4 and TRBJ1-1; D is perhaps TRBD1 (5 bases). This CDR3 comprises 15 residues. The germline V gene has CDR1 SGHNT and CDR2 YYREEE (reference sequence). Trimming took off 2 bases at V and 2 bases at J, with 13 bases between the two ends. The CDR3 loop is CASSFEKGLNTEAFF. The CDR3 nucleotides read TGTGCCAGCAGCTTTGAGAAGGGGTTAAACACTGAAGCTTTCTTT.

The chain couples TRBV9 to TRBJ2-3; TRBD2 matches 7 bases. V lost 2 bases and J lost 6; bases outside the gene matches: 6. The germline gives CDR1 SGDLS, CDR2 YYNGEE. This CDR3 has 14 amino acids. CDR3 loop: CASSVSGKEDTQYF. CDR3 DNA sequence: TGTGCCAGCAGCGTCAGCGGGAAGGAGGATACGCAGTATTTT.

This clone occurred a few times. A much larger clonotype is one base distant, so this may be a read error. V usage is TRBV6-2 or TRBV6-3 and J usage is TRBJ2-7, with 7 bases identical to TRBD1. The CDR3 totals 11 residues. Germline V gene data show CDR1 as MNHEY and CDR2 as SVGEGT. J gave up 9 bases and V 8 bases, and 7 bases lay outside the gene matches. The CDR3 region is CASGLEGAQYF. DNA for the CDR3: TGTGCCAGCGGCCTCGAGGGGGCGCAGTACTTC.